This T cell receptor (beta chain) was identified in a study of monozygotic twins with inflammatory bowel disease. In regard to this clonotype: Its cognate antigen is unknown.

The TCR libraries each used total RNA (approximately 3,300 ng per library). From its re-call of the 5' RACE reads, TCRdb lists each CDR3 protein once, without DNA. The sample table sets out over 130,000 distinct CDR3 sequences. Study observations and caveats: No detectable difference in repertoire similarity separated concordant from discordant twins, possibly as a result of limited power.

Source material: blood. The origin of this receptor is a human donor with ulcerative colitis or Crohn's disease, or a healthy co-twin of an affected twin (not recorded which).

This chain's CDR3 is CASSPRPPDTRARLRLAGTQYF. The rearrangement uses TRBV5-1 and TRBJ2-3; lacking DNA, the TRBD1 call made by TCRdb goes unchecked. The length of the CDR3 is 22 residues. The germline V gene encodes CDR1 SGHRS and CDR2 YFSETQ. The full variable domain, rest sourced from reference TRBV5-1 and TRBJ2-3, is KAGVTQTPRYLIKTRGQQVTLSCSPISGHRSVSWYQQTPGQGLQFLFEYFSETQRNKGNFPGRFSGRQFSNSRSEMNVSTLELGDSALYLCASSPRPPDTRARLRLAGTQYFGPGTRLTVL.